This TCR beta chain was sequenced in a study of beta chain features in type 1 diabetes. Whole-study results and caveats: Patients with Type 1 diabetes showed moderately but significantly shorter TCRB CDR3s in all four CD4+ subsets.

Details on this clone: The antigen is undetermined.

Every bit of the isolated RNA underwent reverse transcription, so sequencing read expressed TCRB transcripts. The repertoire was sequenced with immunoSEQ multiplex PCR; TCRdb's copy has only in-frame clones and lacks some. The sample lists tens of thousands of clones; about 71% were seen once. Germline V CDR1 and CDR2: SGDLS, YYNGEE. This CDR3 contains 16 residues. Trimming took 0 bases from V and 4 from J, leaving 16 bases between them. The rearrangement joins TRBV9 to TRBJ1-2, with D uncertain. The clonotype comes from a woman in her 40s with type 1 diabetes. Material for sequencing was stem cell memory CD4+ T cells from blood. This chain's CDR3 is CASSVVSQTTTYGYTF. CDR3 sequence (DNA): TGTGCCAGCAGCGTAGTGAGCCAGACAACCACCTATGGCTACACCTTC.